The present entry profiles one TCR beta chain with its context. Data came from immunoSEQ multiplex PCR; TCRdb stores just in-frame clones and leaves some out. The sample lists under 85,000 clones; around 88% were seen once. This record comes from a study of OX40 agonist ivuxolimab in advanced cancers. Study background: Under the entry rules, prior anti-PD-1, anti-PD-L1 or anti-CTLA-4 therapy was allowed, and less than 50% had some.

The CDR3 runs 15 residues. The germline CDR1 and CDR2 sequences are SQVTM and ANQGSEA. With 4 bases clipped from V and 3 bases from J, the junction kept 11 bases outside the gene matches. The rearrangement uses TRBV29-1 and TRBJ1-1, with 7 positions matching TRBD1. The receptor comes from an adult with an advanced solid tumor such as melanoma, head and neck, liver or kidney cancer. This material consisted of CD4+ or CD8+ T cells sorted from blood, taken in a trial of the OX40 agonist ivuxolimab. CDR3 region: CSVGGLTGKDTEAFF. The CDR3 coding sequence is TGCAGCGTTGGGGGCCTGACAGGGAAGGACACTGAAGCTTTCTTT.